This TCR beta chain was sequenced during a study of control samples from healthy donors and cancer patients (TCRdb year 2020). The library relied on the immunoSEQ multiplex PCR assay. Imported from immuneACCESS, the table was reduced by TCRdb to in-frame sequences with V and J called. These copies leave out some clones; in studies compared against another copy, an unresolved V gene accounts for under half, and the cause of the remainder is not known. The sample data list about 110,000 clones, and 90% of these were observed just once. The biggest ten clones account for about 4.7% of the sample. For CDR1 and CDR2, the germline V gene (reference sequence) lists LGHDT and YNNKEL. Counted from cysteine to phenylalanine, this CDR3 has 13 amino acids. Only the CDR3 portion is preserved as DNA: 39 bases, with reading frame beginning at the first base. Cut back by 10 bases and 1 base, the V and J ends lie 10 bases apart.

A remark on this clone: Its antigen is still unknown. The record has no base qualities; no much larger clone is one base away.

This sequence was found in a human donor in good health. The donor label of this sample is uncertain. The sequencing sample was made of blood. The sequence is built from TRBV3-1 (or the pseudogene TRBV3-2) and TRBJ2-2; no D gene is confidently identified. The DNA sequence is TGTGCCACTAGACGGCAGAACACCGGGGAGCTGTTTTTT. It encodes CATRRQNTGELFF.